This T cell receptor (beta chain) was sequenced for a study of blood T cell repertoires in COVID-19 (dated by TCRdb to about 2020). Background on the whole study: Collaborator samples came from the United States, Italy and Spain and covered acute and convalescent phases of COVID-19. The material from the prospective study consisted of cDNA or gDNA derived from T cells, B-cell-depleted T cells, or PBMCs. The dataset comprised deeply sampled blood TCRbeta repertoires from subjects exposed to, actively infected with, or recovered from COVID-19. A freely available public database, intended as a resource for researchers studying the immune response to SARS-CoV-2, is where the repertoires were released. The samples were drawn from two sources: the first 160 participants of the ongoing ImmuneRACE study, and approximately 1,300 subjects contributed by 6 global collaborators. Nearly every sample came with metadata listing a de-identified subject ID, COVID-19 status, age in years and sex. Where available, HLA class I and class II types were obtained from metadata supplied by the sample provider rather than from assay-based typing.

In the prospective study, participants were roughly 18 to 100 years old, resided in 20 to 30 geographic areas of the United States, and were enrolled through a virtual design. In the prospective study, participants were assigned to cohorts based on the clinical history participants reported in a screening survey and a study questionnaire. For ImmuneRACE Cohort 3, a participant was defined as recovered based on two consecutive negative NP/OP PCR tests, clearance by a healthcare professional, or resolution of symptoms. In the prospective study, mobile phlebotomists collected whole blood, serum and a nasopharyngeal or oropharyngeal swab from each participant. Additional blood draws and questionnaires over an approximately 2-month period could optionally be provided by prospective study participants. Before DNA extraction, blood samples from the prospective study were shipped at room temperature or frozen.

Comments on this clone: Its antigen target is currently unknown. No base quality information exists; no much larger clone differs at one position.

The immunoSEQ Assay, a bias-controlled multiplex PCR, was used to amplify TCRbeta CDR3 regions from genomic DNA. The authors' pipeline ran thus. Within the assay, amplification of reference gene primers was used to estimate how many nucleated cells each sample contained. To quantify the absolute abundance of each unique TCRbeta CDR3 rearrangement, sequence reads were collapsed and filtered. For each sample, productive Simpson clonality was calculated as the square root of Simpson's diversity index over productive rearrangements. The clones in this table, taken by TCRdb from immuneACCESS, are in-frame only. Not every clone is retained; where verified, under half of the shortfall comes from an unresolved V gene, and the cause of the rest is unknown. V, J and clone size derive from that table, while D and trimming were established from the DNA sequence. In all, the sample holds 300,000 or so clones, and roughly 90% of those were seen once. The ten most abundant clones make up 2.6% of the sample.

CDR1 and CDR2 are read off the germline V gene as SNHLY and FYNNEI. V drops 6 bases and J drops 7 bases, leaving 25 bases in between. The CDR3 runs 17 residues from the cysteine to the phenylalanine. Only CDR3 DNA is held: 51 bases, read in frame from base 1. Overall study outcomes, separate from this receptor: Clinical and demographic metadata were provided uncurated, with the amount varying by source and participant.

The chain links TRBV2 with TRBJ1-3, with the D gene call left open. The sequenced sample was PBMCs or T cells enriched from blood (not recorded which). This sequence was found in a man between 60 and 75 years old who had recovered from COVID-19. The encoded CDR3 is CASSRRTPEEIRNTIYF. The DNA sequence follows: TGTGCCAGCAGCAGGAGGACCCCGGAGGAAATAAGGAACACCATATATTTT. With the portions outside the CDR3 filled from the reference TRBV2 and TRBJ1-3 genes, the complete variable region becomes EPEVTQTPSHQVTQMGQEVILRCVPISNHLYFYWYRQILGQKVEFLVSFYNNEISEKSEIFDDQFSVERPDGSNFTLKIRSTKLEDSAMYFCASSRRTPEEIRNTIYFGEGSWLTVV.